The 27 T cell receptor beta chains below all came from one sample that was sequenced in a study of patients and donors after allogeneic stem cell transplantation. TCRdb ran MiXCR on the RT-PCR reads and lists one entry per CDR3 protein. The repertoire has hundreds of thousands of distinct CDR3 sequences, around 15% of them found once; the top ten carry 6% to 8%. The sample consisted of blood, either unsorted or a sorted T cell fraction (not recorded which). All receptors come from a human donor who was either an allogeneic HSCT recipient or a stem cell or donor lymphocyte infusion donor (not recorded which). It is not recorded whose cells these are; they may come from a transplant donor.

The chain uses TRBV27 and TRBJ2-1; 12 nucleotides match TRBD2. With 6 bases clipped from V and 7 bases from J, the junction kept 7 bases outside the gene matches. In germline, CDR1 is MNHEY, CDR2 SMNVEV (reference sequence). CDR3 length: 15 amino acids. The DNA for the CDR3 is TGTGCCAGCAGCGAAACGACTAGCGGGAGTAATGAGCAGTTCTTC. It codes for CASSETTSGSNEQFF.

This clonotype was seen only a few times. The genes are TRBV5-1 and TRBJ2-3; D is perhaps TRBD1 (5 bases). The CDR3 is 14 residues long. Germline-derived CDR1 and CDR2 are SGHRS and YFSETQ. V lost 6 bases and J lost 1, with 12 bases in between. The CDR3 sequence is CASTSGIGTDTQYF. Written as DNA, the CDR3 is TGCGCCAGCACCTCAGGGATTGGCACAGATACGCAGTATTTT.

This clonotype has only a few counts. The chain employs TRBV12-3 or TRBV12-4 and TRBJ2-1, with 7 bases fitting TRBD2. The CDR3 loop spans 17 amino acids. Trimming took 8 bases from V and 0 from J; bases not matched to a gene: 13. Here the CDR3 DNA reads TGTGCCAGCGGATCCCGTTTTGGCGGGGGCTCCTACAATGAGCAGTTCTTC. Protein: CASGSRFGGGSYNEQFF.

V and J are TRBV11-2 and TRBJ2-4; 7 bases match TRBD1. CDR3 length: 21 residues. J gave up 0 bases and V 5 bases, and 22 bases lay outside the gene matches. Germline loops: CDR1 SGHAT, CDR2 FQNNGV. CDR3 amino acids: CASSTRSTGAPSSIAKNIQYF. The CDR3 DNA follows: TGTGCCAGCAGCACCCGCTCAACAGGGGCACCTTCTTCAATAGCCAAAAACATTCAGTACTTC.

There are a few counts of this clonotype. CDR3 in amino acids: CASRGRRSLGEQYF. The CDR3 bases are TGTGCCAGCAGGGGAAGAAGGTCCCTCGGCGAGCAGTACTTC. The rearrangement joins TRBV12-3 or TRBV12-4 to TRBJ2-7; D remains ambiguous. Trimming shortened V by 6 bases and J by 6 bases, and 18 bases separated the two germline ends. The CDR3 has 14 residues.

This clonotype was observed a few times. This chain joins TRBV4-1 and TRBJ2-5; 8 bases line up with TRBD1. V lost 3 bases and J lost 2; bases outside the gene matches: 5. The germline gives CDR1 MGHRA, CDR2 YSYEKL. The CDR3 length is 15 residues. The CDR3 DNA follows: TGCGCCAGCAGCCACGGACAGGGTAGGCAAGAGACCCAGTACTTC. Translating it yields CASSHGQGRQETQYF.

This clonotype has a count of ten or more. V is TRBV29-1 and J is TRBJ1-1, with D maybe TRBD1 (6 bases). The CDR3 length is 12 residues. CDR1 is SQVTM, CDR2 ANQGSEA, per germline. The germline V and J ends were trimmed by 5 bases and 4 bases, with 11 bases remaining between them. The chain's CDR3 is CSVLGTFTEAFF. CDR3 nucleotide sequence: TGCAGCGTTCTAGGGACATTCACTGAAGCTTTCTTT.

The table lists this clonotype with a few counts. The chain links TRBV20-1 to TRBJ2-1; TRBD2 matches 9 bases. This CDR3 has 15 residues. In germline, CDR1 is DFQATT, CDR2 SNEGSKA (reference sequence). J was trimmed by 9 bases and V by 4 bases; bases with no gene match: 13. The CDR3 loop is CSAIHLGGGEGEQFF. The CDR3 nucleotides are TGCAGTGCTATACATTTGGGCGGGGGGGAAGGTGAGCAGTTCTTC.

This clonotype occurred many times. DNA of the CDR3: TGCGCCAGCAGGGAAGGACTAGTTGGGGAGCTGTTTTTT. The encoded protein is CASREGLVGELFF. This chain uses TRBV5-1 with TRBJ2-2; 7 nucleotides match TRBD2. This CDR3 has 13 residues. V lost 5 bases and J lost 8; bases outside the gene matches: 6. The germline V gene encodes CDR1 SGHRS and CDR2 YFSETQ. The full variable domain, its missing parts supplied by reference TRBV5-1 and TRBJ2-2, is KAGVTQTPRYLIKTRGQQVTLSCSPISGHRSVSWYQQTPGQGLQFLFEYFSETQRNKGNFPGRFSGRQFSNSRSEMNVSTLELGDSALYLCASREGLVGELFFGEGSRLTVL.

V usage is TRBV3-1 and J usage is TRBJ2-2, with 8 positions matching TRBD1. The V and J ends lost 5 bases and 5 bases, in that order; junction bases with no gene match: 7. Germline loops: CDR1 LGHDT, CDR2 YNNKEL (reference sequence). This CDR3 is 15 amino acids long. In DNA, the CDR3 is TGTGCCAGCAGCAGATGGACAGGGAAAACCGGGGAGCTGTTTTTT. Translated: CASSRWTGKTGELFF.

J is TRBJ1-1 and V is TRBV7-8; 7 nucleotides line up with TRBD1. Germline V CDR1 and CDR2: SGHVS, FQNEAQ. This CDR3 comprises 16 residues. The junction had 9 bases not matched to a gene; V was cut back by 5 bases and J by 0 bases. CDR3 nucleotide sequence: TGTGCCAGCAGCCCAGACAGGGTGGGGGTGAACACTGAAGCTTTCTTT. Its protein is CASSPDRVGVNTEAFF.

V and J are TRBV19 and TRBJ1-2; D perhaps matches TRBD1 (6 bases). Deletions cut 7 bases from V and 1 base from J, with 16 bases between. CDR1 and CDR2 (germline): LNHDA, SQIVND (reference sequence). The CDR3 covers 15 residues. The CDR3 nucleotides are TGTGCCAGTATAAGGACAGTGGTGGATAACTATGGCTACACCTTC. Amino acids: CASIRTVVDNYGYTF. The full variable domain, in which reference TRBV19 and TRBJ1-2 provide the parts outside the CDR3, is DGGITQSPKYLFRKEGQNVTLSCEQNLNHDAMYWYRQDPGQGLRLIYYSQIVNDFQKGDIAEGYSVSREKKESFPLTVTSAQKNPTAFYLCASIRTVVDNYGYTFGSGTRLTVV.

The CDR3 is CSVVWGQVTTHEQYF. CDR3 nucleotides: TGCAGCGTTGTATGGGGACAGGTCACAACCCACGAGCAGTACTTC. The chain carries TRBV29-1 and TRBJ2-7, with 8 bases lining up with TRBD1. Germline V CDR1 and CDR2: SQVTM, ANQGSEA. The CDR3 length is 15 residues. The V and J ends lost 4 bases and 5 bases, in that order; junction bases with no gene match: 13.

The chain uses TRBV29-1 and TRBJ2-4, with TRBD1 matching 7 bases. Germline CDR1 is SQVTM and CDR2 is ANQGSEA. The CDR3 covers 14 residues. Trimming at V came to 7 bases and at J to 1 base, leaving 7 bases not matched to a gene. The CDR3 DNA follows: TGCAGCGCTACCGCGACAGGGGCCAAAAACATTCAGTACTTC. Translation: CSATATGAKNIQYF.

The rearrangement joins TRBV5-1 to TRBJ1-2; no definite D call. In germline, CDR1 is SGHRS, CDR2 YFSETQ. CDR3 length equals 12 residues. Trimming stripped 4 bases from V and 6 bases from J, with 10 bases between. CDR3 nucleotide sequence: TGCGCCAGCAGCCCAGGATACCATGGCTACACCTTC. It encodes CASSPGYHGYTF.

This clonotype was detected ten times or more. For the CDR3, the DNA is TGCAGCGTTGAAAGGGCCTCTGGAAACACCATATATTTT. Its protein is CSVERASGNTIYF. This sequence joins TRBV29-1 and TRBJ1-3; no clear D gene. The CDR3 extends over 13 amino acids. The V end lost 2 bases, the J end lost 0 bases, and 5 bases lay between the germline ends. From germline, CDR1 is SQVTM and CDR2 ANQGSEA.

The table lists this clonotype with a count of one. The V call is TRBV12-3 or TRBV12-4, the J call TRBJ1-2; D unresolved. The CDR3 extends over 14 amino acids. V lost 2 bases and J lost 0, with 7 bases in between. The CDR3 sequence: CASSLHRANYGYTF. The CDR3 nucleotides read TGTGCCAGCAGTTTACACAGAGCTAACTATGGCTACACCTTC.

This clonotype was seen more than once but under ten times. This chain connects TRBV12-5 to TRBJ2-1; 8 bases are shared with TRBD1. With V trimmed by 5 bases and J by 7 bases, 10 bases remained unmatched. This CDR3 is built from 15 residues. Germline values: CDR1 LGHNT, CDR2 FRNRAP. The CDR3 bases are TGTGCTAGTGGTCCTTCCTCACAGGGGGTAAATGAGCAGTTCTTC. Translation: CASGPSSQGVNEQFF.

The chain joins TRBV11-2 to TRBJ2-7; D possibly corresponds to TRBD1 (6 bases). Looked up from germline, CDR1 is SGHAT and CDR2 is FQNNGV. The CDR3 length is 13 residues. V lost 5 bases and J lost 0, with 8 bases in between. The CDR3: CASSRTDSYEQYF. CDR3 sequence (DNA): TGTGCCAGCAGCCGGACAGACTCCTACGAGCAGTACTTC.

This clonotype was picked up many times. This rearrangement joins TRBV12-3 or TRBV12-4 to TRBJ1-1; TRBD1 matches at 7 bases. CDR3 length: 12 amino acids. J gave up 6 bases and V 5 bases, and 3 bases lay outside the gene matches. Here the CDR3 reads CASSLGQAEAFF. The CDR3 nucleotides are TGTGCCAGCAGTCTCGGACAGGCTGAAGCTTTCTTT.

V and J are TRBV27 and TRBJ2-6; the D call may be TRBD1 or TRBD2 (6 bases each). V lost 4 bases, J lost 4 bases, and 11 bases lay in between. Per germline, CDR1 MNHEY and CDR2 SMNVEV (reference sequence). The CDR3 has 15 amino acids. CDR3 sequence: CASSSPGAGANVLTF. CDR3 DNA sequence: TGTGCCAGCAGTTCTCCGGGGGCGGGGGCCAACGTCCTGACTTTC.

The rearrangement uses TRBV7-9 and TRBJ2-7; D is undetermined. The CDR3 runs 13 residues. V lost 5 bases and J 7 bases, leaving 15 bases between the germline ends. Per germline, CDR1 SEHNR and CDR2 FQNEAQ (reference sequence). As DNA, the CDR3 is TGTGCCAGCAGCCGTGGGCCGCGTCCAGAGCAGTACTTC. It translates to CASSRGPRPEQYF.

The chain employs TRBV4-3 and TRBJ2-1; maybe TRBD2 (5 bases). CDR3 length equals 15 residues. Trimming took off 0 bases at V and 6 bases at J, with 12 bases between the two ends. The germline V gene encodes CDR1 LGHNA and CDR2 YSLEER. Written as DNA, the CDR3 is TGCGCCAGCAGCCAAGAAGGAGGCAGAAGCAATGAGCAGTTCTTC. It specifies CASSQEGGRSNEQFF.

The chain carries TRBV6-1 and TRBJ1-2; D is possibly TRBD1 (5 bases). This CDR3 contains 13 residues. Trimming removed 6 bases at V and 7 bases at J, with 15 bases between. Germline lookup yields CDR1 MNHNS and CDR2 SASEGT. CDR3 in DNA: TGTGCCAGCAGGGCCTGGCAGGGTAGTGGCTACACCTTC. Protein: CASRAWQGSGYTF.

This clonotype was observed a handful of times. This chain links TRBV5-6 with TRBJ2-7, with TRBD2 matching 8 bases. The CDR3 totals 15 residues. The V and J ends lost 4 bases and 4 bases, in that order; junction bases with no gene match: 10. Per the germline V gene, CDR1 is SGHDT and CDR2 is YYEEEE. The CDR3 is CASSHLLAGGYEQYF. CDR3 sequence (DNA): TGTGCCAGCAGCCACCTTTTGGCGGGAGGTTACGAGCAGTACTTC.

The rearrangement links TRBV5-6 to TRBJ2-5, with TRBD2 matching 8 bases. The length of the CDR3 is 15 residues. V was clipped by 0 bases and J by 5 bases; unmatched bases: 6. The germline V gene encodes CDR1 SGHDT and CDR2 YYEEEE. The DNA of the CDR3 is TGTGCCAGCAGCTTGGAGCGGGGGACCTGGGAGACCCAGTACTTC. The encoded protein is CASSLERGTWETQYF.

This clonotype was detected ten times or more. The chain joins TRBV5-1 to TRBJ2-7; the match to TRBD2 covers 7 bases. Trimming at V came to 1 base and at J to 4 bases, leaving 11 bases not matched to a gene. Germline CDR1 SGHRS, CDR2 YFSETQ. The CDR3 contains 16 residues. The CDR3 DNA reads TGCGCCAGCAGCTTGTTCGGAAGCGGGGCAAGTTACGAGCAGTACTTC. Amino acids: CASSLFGSGASYEQYF. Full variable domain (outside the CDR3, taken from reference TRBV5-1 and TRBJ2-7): KAGVTQTPRYLIKTRGQQVTLSCSPISGHRSVSWYQQTPGQGLQFLFEYFSETQRNKGNFPGRFSGRQFSNSRSEMNVSTLELGDSALYLCASSLFGSGASYEQYFGPGTRLTVT.